This entry features one T cell receptor beta chain sequence. It lacks a known antigen. Base qualities are missing; no much larger clone stands one base away. This entry comes from a study of blood T cell repertoires in COVID-19 (TCRdb year 2020). Context from the whole study: Collaborator samples came from the United States, Italy and Spain and covered acute and convalescent phases of COVID-19. The repertoires were released in a freely available public database meant as a resource for research on the immune response to SARS-CoV-2. The sample metadata nearly always contained a de-identified subject ID, COVID-19 status, age in years and sex. The material from the prospective study consisted of cDNA or gDNA derived from T cells, B-cell-depleted T cells, or PBMCs. Samples were obtained from the ongoing ImmuneRACE study (first 160 participants) and from over 1,000 subjects provided by 6 global collaborators. Where HLA class I and class II types were available, the types were taken from metadata supplied by the sample provider, not from assay-based typing. Deeply sampled blood TCRbeta repertoires from subjects exposed to, actively infected with, or recovered from COVID-19 were included in the dataset.

TCRbeta CDR3 regions were amplified from genomic DNA by means of the immunoSEQ Assay, a bias-controlled multiplex PCR. Concerning the study's data processing: Nucleated cell counts per sample were estimated from amplification of reference gene primers within the assay. To quantify the absolute abundance of each unique TCRbeta CDR3 rearrangement, sequence reads were collapsed and filtered. Productive Simpson clonality was computed per sample as the square root of Simpson's diversity index over productive rearrangements. The clones in this table, taken by TCRdb from immuneACCESS, are in-frame only. Not every clone is retained; where verified, under half of the shortfall comes from an unresolved V gene, and the cause of the rest is unknown. The DNA was the basis for D and trimming; V, J and clone size are from that table. For this sample there are 250,000 to 350,000 clones; around nine tenths appear just once. The ten largest clones capture less than 6% of the sample.

Study-level results and caveats: The quantity of clinical and demographic metadata differed by source and by participant and was supplied without curation.

V was cut back by 6 bases and J by 8 bases, leaving a gap of 16 bases between them. In the germline V gene, CDR1 corresponds to MNHEY and CDR2 to SVGAGI. The CDR3 starts with the cysteine, ends with the phenylalanine, and has 13 residues. Just CDR3 DNA is preserved here, 39 bases in frame from base 1. Participants in the prospective study were aged about 18 to 95 years, lived in 20 to 25 United States geographic areas, and enrolled through a virtual design. To assign participants to cohorts, the prospective study relied on clinical history that participants themselves reported in a screening survey and a study questionnaire. ImmuneRACE Cohort 3 recovered participants were defined by two consecutive negative NP/OP PCR tests, healthcare professional clearance, or symptom resolution. In the prospective study, mobile phlebotomists collected whole blood, serum and a nasopharyngeal or oropharyngeal swab from each participant. Over a roughly two-month period, participants in the prospective study had the option of providing additional blood draws and questionnaires. Prospective study blood samples were shipped either frozen or at room temperature before DNA extraction.

The TCR was taken from a woman aged 25 to 39 who had recovered from COVID-19. Specimen: PBMCs or T cells enriched from blood (not recorded which). The V gene is TRBV6-5 and the J gene is TRBJ1-2, with TRBD1 tentatively as D gene (6 bases match). The CDR3 reads as follows: CASRTMGAGGYTF. Here is the DNA: TGTGCCAGCAGGACGATGGGGGCAGGAGGCTACACCTTC.